This T cell receptor (beta chain) was sequenced during a study of blood T cells in healthy people across ages. Germline lookup yields CDR1 KGHDR and CDR2 SFDVKD. V was pared by 6 bases and J by 1 base, with 13 bases between. This CDR3 region has 15 residues. Every sample yielded at least 6.5 million isolated PBMCs. Then a second PCR, running about 6 to 12 cycles, was carried out with a sample-barcoded 5' primer and a J-beta primer mix. Every sample gave at least 3 million paired-end reads containing CDR3. TCRdb called the 5' RACE reads again in MiXCR, with one record for every CDR3 protein. The sample includes about 2 million distinct CDR3 sequences, roughly 50% of them seen just once. This clonotype was found a few times.

Source material: blood. This clonotype originated in a woman between 40 and 55 years old in good health. The V gene is TRBV24-1, the J gene TRBJ2-3; a weak D match, TRBD1 (6 bases). The CDR3 nucleotides are TGTGCCACCAGTATCTACAGGGAAGGCACAGATACGCAGTATTTT. Encoded protein: CATSIYREGTDTQYF.